The 22 T cell receptor beta chains below were found in one sample sequenced in a study of blood T cell repertoires in COVID-19. Assay used: immunoSEQ multiplex PCR; TCRdb lists only in-frame clones, some missing. The table lists 110,000 or so clones, around 89% of them singletons. Sequencing was done on a sample of peripheral blood. These TCRs come from a human donor with acute or convalescent COVID-19. The donor label of this sample is uncertain.

In this sample, this clone turned up a few times. V and J are TRBV19 and TRBJ1-1, with a weak D call TRBD1 (6 bases). V was cut by 6 bases and J by 1 base, with 12 bases left in between. The CDR3 loop spans 14 amino acids. The germline CDR1 and CDR2 sequences are LNHDA and SQIVND (reference sequence). Here the CDR3 DNA reads TGTGCCAGTAGCTCGGGACACGAGAACACTGAAGCTTTCTTT. Protein sequence: CASSSGHENTEAFF.

V usage is TRBV7-2 and J usage is TRBJ1-3; D unresolved. Germline loops: CDR1 SGHTA, CDR2 FQGNSA. The CDR3 is made up of 13 amino acids. Trimming pared 5 bases from V and 4 bases from J, leaving 9 bases between. The CDR3 DNA is TGTGCCAGCAGCCCCTTTGTGGGAAACACCATATATTTT. It codes for CASSPFVGNTIYF.

This chain uses TRBV28 with TRBJ1-2; maybe TRBD1 (6 bases). CDR3 size: 13 residues. V lost 7 bases to trimming and J lost 0 bases, with 9 bases between them. Germline CDR1 and CDR2: MDHEN and SYDVKM. The CDR3 DNA sequence: TGTGCCAGCATAGGGGGAACTAACTATGGCTACACCTTC. Its translation is CASIGGTNYGYTF.

The V and J genes are TRBV4-2 and TRBJ1-1; the D gene is possibly TRBD1 (6 bases). Germline V gene sequence: CDR1 LGHNA, CDR2 YNFKEQ. The CDR3 is made up of 16 amino acids. V was shortened by 2 bases and J by 1 base, with 14 bases between the two germline ends. CDR3 nucleotides: TGTGCCAGCAGCCAACGAGAAACAGGGTCGAACACTGAAGCTTTCTTT. Translating gives CASSQRETGSNTEAFF.

The V call is TRBV5-5, the J call TRBJ1-5; weak D call: TRBD1 (5 bases). CDR1 and CDR2 (germline): SGHKS, YYEKEE (reference sequence). V was pared by 1 base and J by 4 bases, with 12 bases between. There are 15 residues in the CDR3. The CDR3 DNA is TGTGCCAGCAGCTTGAGCCGGGGGATTAATCAGCCCCAGCATTTT. It is translated as CASSLSRGINQPQHF.

A single count supports this clone. The chain is built from TRBV12-5 and TRBJ1-3; D remains ambiguous. The ends were cut back, 2 bases at V and 2 bases at J, with 7 bases in the middle. Germline CDR1 and CDR2: LGHNT and FRNRAP. The CDR3 extends over 14 amino acids. For the CDR3, the DNA is TGTGCTAGTGGTTTGCCCCAAACTGGAAACACCATATATTTT. It codes for CASGLPQTGNTIYF.

CDR3 protein: CASSPKTSGKFNEQFF. CDR3 DNA sequence: TGTGCCAGCAGCCCGAAGACTAGCGGGAAATTCAATGAGCAGTTCTTC. The chain combines TRBV11-3 with TRBJ2-1; 11 bases line up with TRBD2. This CDR3 comprises 16 residues. Unmatched junction bases numbered 9, after V lost 5 bases and J lost 6 bases. The germline CDR1 and CDR2 sequences are SGHNT and YENEEA. The variable domain in full, completed from reference TRBV11-3 and TRBJ2-1, reads EAGVVQSPRYKIIEKKQPVAFWCNPISGHNTLYWYLQNLGQGPELLIRYENEEAVDDSQLPKDRFSAERLKGVDSTLKIQPAELGDSAVYLCASSPKTSGKFNEQFFGPGTRLTVL.

In its sample, this clone was seen a few times. The chain is built from TRBV6-2 or TRBV6-3 and TRBJ2-5; D possibly corresponds to TRBD1 (6 bases). The CDR3 has 17 amino acids. CDR1 MNHEY and CDR2 SVGEGT come from the germline V gene. V was pared by 2 bases and J by 1 base, with 17 bases between. CDR3: CASSYPGRTVAQETQYF. The CDR3 DNA reads TGTGCCAGCAGTTACCCAGGGCGGACAGTGGCCCAAGAGACCCAGTACTTC.

The rearrangement joins TRBV6-5 to TRBJ1-1, with unresolved D. Per the germline V gene, CDR1 is MNHEY and CDR2 is SVGAGI. The CDR3 contains 13 residues. The V and J ends lost 8 bases and 0 bases respectively, with 10 bases between them. The CDR3 nucleotides read TGTGCCAGCTCGCAGTTCTTGAACACTGAAGCTTTCTTT. It translates to CASSQFLNTEAFF.

V gene TRBV24-1 combines with J gene TRBJ1-2, with D possibly TRBD1 on 5 matching bases. Germline CDR1 is KGHDR and CDR2 is SFDVKD. The CDR3 consists of 13 residues. Trimming cost V 1 base and J 6 bases, with 8 bases left between them. The CDR3 region has the DNA TGTGCCACCAGTGATTTAGGGGCAGATGGCTACACCTTC. Its protein product is CATSDLGADGYTF.

This chain uses TRBV3-1 (or the pseudogene TRBV3-2) with TRBJ1-4, with 9 nucleotides matching TRBD1. The CDR3 loop spans 13 amino acids. Germline CDR1 reads LGHDT; CDR2 reads YNNKEL (reference sequence). The trim removed 6 bases at V and 7 bases at J, leaving 3 bases unmatched. In DNA form, the CDR3 reads TGTGCCAGCAGACAGGGGGCGGGTGAAAAACTGTTTTTT. Translated: CASRQGAGEKLFF.

The V and J genes are TRBV15 and TRBJ1-1; D gene ambiguous. Germline CDR1 reads LNHNV; CDR2 reads YYDKDF (reference sequence). The CDR3 is 13 amino acids. Trimming pared 0 bases from V and 1 base from J, leaving 3 bases between. The CDR3 here is CATSRDRNTEAFF. CDR3 coding DNA: TGTGCCACCAGCAGAGACAGGAACACTGAAGCTTTCTTT. The full variable domain, in which reference TRBV15 and TRBJ1-1 provide the parts outside the CDR3, is DAMVIQNPRYQVTQFGKPVTLSCSQTLNHNVMYWYQQKSSQAPKLLFHYYDKDFNNEADTPDNFQSRRPNTSFCFLDIRSPGLGDTAMYLCATSRDRNTEAFFGQGTRLTVV.

The rearrangement joins TRBV7-2 to TRBJ1-1; D remains ambiguous. The V end lost 1 base, the J end lost 7 bases, and 10 bases lay between the germline ends. The CDR3 extends over 13 amino acids. Germline assignment: CDR1 SGHTA and CDR2 FQGNSA. The CDR3 region is CASSLGGHGEAFF. DNA of the CDR3: TGTGCCAGCAGCTTAGGCGGGCATGGTGAAGCTTTCTTT.

This sequence joins TRBV29-1 and TRBJ1-2; 9 nucleotides line up with TRBD1. Germline values: CDR1 SQVTM, CDR2 ANQGSEA. This CDR3 spans 13 amino acids. The V segment lost 7 bases and the J segment 7 bases; nucleotides outside the gene matches: 10. The CDR3 reads CSAARDRASGYTF. In DNA form, the CDR3 reads TGCAGCGCTGCCCGGGACAGGGCATCTGGCTACACCTTC.

The CDR3 reads CASMTARSGGTDTQYF. CDR3 nucleotide sequence: TGCGCCAGCATGACGGCACGGAGCGGGGGAACAGATACGCAGTATTTT. V and J are TRBV10-2 and TRBJ2-3; 8 nucleotides agree with TRBD2. The J segment lost 3 bases and the V segment lost 7 bases, leaving 12 bases of the junction unmatched. This CDR3 is built from 16 residues. CDR1 WSHSY and CDR2 SAAADI come from the germline V gene.

This clone has just one count. This sequence joins TRBV27 and TRBJ2-7; 8 nucleotides align to TRBD2. The ends lost 6 bases at V and 0 bases at J; junction bases unmatched: 4. This CDR3 contains 14 residues. CDR1 and CDR2 (germline): MNHEY, SMNVEV (reference sequence). CDR3 residues: CASSRLASSYEQYF. CDR3 nucleotide sequence: TGTGCCAGCAGCCGACTAGCGAGCTCCTACGAGCAGTACTTC.

The chain employs TRBV10-3 and TRBJ2-1; TRBD1 agrees at 12 bases. V was clipped by 10 bases and J by 10 bases; unmatched bases: 8. The CDR3 is made up of 13 amino acids. Looked up from germline, CDR1 is ENHRY and CDR2 is SYGVKD. The CDR3 here is CATLWDRGREQFF. The DNA of the CDR3 is TGTGCCACCCTATGGGACAGGGGGCGCGAGCAGTTCTTC.

This rearrangement joins TRBV7-3 to TRBJ1-2; 9 positions agree with TRBD1. Germline trimming cut 1 base from V and 6 bases from J; bases unmatched to any gene: 6. Germline CDR1 reads SGHTA; CDR2 reads FQGTGA. The CDR3 contains 15 residues. CDR3 bases: TGTGCCAGCAGCTTAAATGCCGGGACAGGGCATGGCTACACCTTC. Amino acids: CASSLNAGTGHGYTF.

The chain employs TRBV2 and TRBJ1-1; possibly TRBD1 for D (6 bases). Germline CDR1 and CDR2: SNHLY and FYNNEI. The CDR3 sequence is 14 residues long. Between the trimmed V and J ends, which lost 1 base and 6 bases, there was a span of 12 bases. CDR3 sequence: CASSEGGGDPEAFF. CDR3 in DNA: TGTGCCAGCAGTGAAGGAGGGGGGGACCCTGAAGCTTTCTTT.

The V and J genes are TRBV5-1 and TRBJ1-1; unclear D gene. Trimming left V 2 bases short and J 0 bases short, with 5 bases between. Per germline, CDR1 SGHRS and CDR2 YFSETQ. This CDR3 comprises 13 residues. CDR3 in DNA: TGCGCCAGCAGCTTAAACTTGAACACTGAAGCTTTCTTT. Protein product: CASSLNLNTEAFF.

This clone was observed a handful of times. The J gene is TRBJ2-2, the V gene TRBV7-3; tentatively, D is TRBD2 (6 bases). Germline CDR1 is SGHTA and CDR2 is FQGTGA. The V and J ends lost 5 bases and 6 bases respectively, with 19 bases between them. The CDR3 has 16 residues. This CDR3 reads CASSQVPQGGSGELFF. Here the CDR3 DNA reads TGTGCCAGCAGCCAAGTCCCTCAGGGAGGATCCGGGGAGCTGTTTTTT.

CDR3 sequence reads: CASSLAGQGNSPLHF. CDR3 in DNA: TGTGCCAGCAGCTTAGCGGGACAGGGGAATTCACCCCTCCACTTT. V is TRBV5-5 and J is TRBJ1-6; 10 nucleotides align to TRBD1. Trimming removed 2 bases from V and 7 bases from J; junction bases left unmatched: 3. Germline assignment: CDR1 SGHKS and CDR2 YYEKEE (reference sequence). This CDR3 comprises 15 residues.